This T cell receptor beta chain was retrieved from a study of T cell responses to AZD1222 COVID-19 vaccine. On the study more broadly: Investigators merged groups given second doses at roughly 4 or roughly 12 weeks.

V dropped 11 bases and J dropped 7; count of bases not matched to a gene: 8. This CDR3 spans 13 amino acids. Germline values: CDR1 SNHLY, CDR2 FYNNEI. Study results and limitations: In a largely white British group with more females than males, clonal diversity was possibly underestimated. With dominance at 160-218 and 743-854, vaccine-associated CD4 TCRs spanned spike. The study found Spike-specific TCR breadth and depth rose after two AZD1222 doses.

Sequencing used immunoSEQ multiplex PCR; TCRdb keeps in-frame clones, though not all of them. Counted here are roughly 170,000 clones, 88% occurring once; the ten biggest clones make up approximately 0.5%. This clone was found a few times. Its matching antigen is unknown. The chain joins TRBV2 to TRBJ2-3, with 11 bases matching TRBD1. The TCR originated in an adult in good health. Sequenced material: peripheral blood, taken on day 0 of AZD1222 vaccination. The CDR3 DNA sequence: TGTGCCGGGGGAGGACAGGGGGCGAATACGCAGTATTTT. Protein sequence: CAGGGQGANTQYF.